This TCR beta chain was identified in a study of healthy donors' naive CD4 and CD8 T cells. Across the whole study: TCR alpha primers covered all functional IMGT alpha gene variants.

Germline CDR1 is SNHLY and CDR2 is FYNNEI. V was pared by 4 bases and J by 7 bases, with 9 bases of the junction left unmatched. This CDR3 is built from 17 residues. Each TCR library used 500 ng of total RNA and a linear amplification protocol. In TCRdb, the reads were re-called with MiXCR into one record per CDR3 protein. The table shows roughly 200,000 distinct CDR3 sequences, with 65% to 80% occurring only once. About this clonotype itself: The antigen remains unidentified.

Study-wide findings and caveats: Reportedly, most V and J gene segments showed naive CD4+ versus CD8+ bias.

The TCR was taken from a pool of human donors in good health; the sample pools cells from several healthy donors. This chain joins TRBV2 and TRBJ2-1; 14 bases are a match to TRBD2. The sequencing input was naive CD4+ and CD8+ T cells sorted from blood, pooled from several donors. For the CDR3, the DNA is TGTGCCAGCAGTGCTTCGGGACTAGCGGGAGTCTGGAATGAGCAGTTCTTC. This gives the protein CASSASGLAGVWNEQFF. The full variable domain, completed using reference TRBV2 and TRBJ2-1, is EPEVTQTPSHQVTQMGQEVILRCVPISNHLYFYWYRQILGQKVEFLVSFYNNEISEKSEIFDDQFSVERPDGSNFTLKIRSTKLEDSAMYFCASSASGLAGVWNEQFFGPGTRLTVL.